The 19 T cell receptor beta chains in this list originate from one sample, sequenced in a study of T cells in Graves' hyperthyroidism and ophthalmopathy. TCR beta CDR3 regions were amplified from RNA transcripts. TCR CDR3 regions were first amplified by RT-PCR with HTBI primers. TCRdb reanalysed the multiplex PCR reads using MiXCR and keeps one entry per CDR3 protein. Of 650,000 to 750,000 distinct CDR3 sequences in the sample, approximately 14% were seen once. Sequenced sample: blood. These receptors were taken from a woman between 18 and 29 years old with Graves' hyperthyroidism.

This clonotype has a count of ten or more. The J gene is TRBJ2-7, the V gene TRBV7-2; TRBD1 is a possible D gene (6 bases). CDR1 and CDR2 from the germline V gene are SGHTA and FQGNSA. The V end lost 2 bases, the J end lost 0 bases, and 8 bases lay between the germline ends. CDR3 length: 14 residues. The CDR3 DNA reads TGTGCCAGCAGCTTACAACAGGGCTCCTACGAGCAGTACTTC. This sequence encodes CASSLQQGSYEQYF. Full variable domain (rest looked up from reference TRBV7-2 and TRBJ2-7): GAGVSQSPSNKVTEKGKDVELRCDPISGHTALYWYRQSLGQGLEFLIYFQGNSAPDKSGLPSDRFSAERTGGSVSTLTIQRTQQEDSAVYLCASSLQQGSYEQYFGPGTRLTVT.

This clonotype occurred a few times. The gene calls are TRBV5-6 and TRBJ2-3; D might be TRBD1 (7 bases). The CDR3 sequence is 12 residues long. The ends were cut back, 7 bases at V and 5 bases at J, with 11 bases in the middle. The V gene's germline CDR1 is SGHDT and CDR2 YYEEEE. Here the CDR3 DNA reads TGTGCCAGCGGCCAGGGGGGAGATACGCAGTATTTT. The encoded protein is CASGQGGDTQYF.

CDR3 nucleotide sequence: TGCAGTGCTAGAGCAGGGGAGTATCAGCCCCAGCATTTT. It yields the protein CSARAGEYQPQHF. The chain carries TRBV20-1 and TRBJ1-5; the D gene is possibly TRBD1 (6 bases). Germline V CDR1 and CDR2: DFQATT, SNEGSKA (reference sequence). The CDR3 is 13 amino acids. V dropped 1 base and J dropped 5 bases, with 9 bases sitting between them.

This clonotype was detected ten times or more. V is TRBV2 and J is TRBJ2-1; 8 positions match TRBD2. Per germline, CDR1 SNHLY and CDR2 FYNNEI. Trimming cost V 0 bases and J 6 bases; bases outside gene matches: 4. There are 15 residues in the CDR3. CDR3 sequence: CASSEARLAGNEQFF. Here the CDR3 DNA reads TGTGCCAGCAGTGAAGCGCGGCTAGCGGGCAATGAGCAGTTCTTC.

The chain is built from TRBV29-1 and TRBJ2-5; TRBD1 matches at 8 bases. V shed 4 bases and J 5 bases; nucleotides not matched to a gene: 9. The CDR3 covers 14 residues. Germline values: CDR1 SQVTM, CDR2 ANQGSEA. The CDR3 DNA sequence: TGCAGCGTTGGTTCAGGGGGCATGGCGGAGACCCAGTACTTC. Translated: CSVGSGGMAETQYF.

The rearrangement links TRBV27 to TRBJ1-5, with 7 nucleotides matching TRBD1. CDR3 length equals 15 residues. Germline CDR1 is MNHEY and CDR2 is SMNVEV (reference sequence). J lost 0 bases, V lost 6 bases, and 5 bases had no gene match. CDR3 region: CASRKGAYSNQPQHF. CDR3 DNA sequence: TGTGCCAGCAGAAAGGGGGCCTATAGCAATCAGCCCCAGCATTTT.

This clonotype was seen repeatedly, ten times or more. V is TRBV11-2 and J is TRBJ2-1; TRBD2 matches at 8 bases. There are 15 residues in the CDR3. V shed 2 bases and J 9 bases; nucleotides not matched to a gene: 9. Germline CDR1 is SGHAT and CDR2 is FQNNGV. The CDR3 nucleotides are TGTGCCAGCAGCTTAAGAGCGGGAGTAATTGGTGAGCAGTTCTTC. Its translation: CASSLRAGVIGEQFF.

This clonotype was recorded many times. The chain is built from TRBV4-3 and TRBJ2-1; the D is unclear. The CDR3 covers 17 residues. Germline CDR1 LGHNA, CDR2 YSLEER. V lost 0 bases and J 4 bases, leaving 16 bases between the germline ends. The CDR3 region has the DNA TGCGCCAGCAGCCAAGATCCGCCTCTCTCGGCGTACAATGAGCAGTTCTTC. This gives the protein CASSQDPPLSAYNEQFF.

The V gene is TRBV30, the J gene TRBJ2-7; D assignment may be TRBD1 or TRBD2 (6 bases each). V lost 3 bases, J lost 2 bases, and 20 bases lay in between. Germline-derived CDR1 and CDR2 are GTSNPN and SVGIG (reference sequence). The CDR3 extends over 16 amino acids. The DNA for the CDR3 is TGTGCCTGGAGCCTGTACCGGGGGCGAGTAACCTACGAGCAGTACTTC. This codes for CAWSLYRGRVTYEQYF.

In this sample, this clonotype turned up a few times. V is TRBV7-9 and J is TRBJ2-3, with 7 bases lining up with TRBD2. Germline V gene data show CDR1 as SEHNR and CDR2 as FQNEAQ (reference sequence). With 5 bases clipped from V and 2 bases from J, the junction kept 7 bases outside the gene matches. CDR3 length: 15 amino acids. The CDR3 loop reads CASSALAVPTDTQYF. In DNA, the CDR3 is TGTGCCAGCAGCGCTCTAGCGGTCCCCACAGATACGCAGTATTTT.

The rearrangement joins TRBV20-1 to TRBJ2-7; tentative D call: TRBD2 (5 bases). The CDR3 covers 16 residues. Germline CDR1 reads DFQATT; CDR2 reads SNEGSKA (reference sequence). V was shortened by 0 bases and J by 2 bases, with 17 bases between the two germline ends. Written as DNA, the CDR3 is TGCAGTGCTAGAGATATCCTCCAGTCGGGGACCTACGAGCAGTACTTC. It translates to CSARDILQSGTYEQYF.

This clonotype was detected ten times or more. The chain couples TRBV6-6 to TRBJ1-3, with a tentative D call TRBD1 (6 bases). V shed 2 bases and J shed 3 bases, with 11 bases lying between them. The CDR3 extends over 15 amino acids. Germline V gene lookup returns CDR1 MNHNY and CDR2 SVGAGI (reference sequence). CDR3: CASSYITTGGNTIYF. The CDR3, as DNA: TGTGCCAGCAGTTACATTACGACAGGTGGAAACACCATATATTTT.

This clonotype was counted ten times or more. CDR3 sequence (DNA): TGTGCCAGCAGCCAAGGCGGACTTCTAACTAGCGCCGACAATGAGCAGTTCTTC. It is translated as CASSQGGLLTSADNEQFF. This chain uses TRBV3-1 with TRBJ2-1; TRBD2 agrees at 7 bases. The CDR3 extends over 18 amino acids. Germline CDR1 reads LGHDT; CDR2 reads YNNKEL (reference sequence). V shed 1 base, J shed 5 bases, and the junction held 14 bases outside the gene matches.

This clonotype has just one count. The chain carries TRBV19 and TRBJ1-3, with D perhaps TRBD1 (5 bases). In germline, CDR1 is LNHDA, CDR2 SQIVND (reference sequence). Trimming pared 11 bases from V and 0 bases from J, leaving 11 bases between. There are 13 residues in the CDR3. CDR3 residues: CAAQAFSGNTIYF. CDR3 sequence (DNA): TGTGCCGCACAGGCTTTCTCTGGAAACACCATATATTTT.

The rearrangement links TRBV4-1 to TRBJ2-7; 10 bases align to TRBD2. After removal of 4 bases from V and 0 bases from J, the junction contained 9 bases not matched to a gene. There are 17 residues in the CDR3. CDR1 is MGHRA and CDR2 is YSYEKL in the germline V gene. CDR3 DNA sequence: TGCGCCAGCAGCCGGCTAGCGGGGGCTGATAGCTCCTACGAGCAGTACTTC. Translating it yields CASSRLAGADSSYEQYF.

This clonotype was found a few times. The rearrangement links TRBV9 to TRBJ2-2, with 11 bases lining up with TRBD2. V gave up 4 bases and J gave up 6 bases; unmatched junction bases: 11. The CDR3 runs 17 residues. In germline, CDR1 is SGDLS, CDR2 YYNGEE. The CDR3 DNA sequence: TGTGCCAGCAGCACCTCCCTAGCGGGAGGTCCTCCCGGGGAGCTGTTTTTT. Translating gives CASSTSLAGGPPGELFF.

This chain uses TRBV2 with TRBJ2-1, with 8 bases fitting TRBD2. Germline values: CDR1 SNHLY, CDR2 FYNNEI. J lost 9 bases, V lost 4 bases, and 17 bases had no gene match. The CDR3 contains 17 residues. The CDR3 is CASSGPGGLAVTSEQFF. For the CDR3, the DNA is TGTGCCAGCAGTGGACCGGGGGGGTTAGCGGTTACAAGTGAGCAGTTCTTC.

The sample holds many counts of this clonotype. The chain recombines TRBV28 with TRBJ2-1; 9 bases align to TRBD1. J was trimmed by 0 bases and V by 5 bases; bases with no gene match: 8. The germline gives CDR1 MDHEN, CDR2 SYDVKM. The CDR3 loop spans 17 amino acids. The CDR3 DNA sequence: TGTGCCAGCAGTACCGAGACAGGGGGTCTCTCCTACAATGAGCAGTTCTTC. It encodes CASSTETGGLSYNEQFF.

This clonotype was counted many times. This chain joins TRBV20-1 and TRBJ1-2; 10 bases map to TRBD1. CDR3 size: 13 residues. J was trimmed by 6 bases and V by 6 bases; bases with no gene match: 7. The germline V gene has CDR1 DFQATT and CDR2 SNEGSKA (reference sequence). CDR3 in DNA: TGCAGTGCACCTGACAGGGGGCTCGATGGCTACACCTTC. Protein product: CSAPDRGLDGYTF.